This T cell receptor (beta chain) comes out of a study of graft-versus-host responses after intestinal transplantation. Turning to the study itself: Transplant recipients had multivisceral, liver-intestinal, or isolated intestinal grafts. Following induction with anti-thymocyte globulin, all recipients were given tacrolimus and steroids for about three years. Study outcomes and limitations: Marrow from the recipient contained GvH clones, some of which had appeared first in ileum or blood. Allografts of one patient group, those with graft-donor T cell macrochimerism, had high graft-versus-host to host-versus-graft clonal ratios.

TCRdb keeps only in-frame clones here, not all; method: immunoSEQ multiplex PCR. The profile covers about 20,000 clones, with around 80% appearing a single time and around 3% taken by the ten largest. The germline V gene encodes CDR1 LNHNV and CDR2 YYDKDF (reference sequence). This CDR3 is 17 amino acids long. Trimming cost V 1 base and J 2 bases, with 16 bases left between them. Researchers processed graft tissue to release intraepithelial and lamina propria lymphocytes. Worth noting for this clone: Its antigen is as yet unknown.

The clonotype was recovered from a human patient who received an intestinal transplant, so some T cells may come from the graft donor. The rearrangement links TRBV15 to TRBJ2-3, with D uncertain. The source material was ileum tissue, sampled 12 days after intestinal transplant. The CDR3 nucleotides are TGTGCCACCAGCAGAGTTGTGGGCAACCTAAACACAGATACGCAGTATTTT. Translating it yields CATSRVVGNLNTDTQYF.